The sequence of this T cell receptor beta chain was determined in a study of blood T cell repertoires in COVID-19. Libraries were prepared by immunoSEQ multiplex PCR; TCRdb keeps only in-frame clonotypes and omits some of them. The table records approximately 100,000 clones, about 89% of them present only once. Trimming cost V 3 bases and J 2 bases; bases outside gene matches: 18. The CDR3 length is 19 residues. The germline V gene encodes CDR1 SGDLS and CDR2 YYNGEE. The sample consisted of peripheral blood. The chain joins TRBV9 to TRBJ1-2, with 8 bases aligning to TRBD1. This clonotype was sampled from a human donor with acute or convalescent COVID-19. The donor label of this sample is uncertain. The CDR3 sequence is CASSANTGTGYRMNYGYTF. Here the CDR3 DNA reads TGTGCCAGCAGCGCGAATACCGGGACAGGATATCGCATGAACTATGGCTACACCTTC.